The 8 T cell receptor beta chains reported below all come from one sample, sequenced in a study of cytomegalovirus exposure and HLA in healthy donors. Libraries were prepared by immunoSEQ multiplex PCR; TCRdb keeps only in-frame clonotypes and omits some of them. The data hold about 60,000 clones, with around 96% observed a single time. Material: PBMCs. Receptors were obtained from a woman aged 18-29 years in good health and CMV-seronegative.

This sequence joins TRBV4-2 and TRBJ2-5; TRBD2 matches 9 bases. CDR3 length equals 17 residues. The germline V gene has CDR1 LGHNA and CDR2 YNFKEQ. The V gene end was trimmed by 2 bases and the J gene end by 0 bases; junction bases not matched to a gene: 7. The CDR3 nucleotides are TGTGCCAGCAGCCAAAGACTAGCGGACTCGTACCAAGAGACCCAGTACTTC. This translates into CASSQRLADSYQETQYF.

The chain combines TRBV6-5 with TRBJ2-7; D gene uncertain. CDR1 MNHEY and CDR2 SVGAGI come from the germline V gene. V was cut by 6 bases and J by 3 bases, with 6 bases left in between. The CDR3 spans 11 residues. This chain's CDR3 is CASSPLYEQYF. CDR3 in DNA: TGTGCCAGCAGCCCTCTCTACGAGCAGTACTTC.

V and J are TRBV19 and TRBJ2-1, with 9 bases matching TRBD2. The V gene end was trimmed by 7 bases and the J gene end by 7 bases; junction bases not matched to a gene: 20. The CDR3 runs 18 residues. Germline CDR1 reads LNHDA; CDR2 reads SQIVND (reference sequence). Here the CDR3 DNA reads TGTGCCAGTATGCGGCGGGAGGGGGGGCCCTATACGGGGAATGAGCAGTTCTTC. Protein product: CASMRREGGPYTGNEQFF.

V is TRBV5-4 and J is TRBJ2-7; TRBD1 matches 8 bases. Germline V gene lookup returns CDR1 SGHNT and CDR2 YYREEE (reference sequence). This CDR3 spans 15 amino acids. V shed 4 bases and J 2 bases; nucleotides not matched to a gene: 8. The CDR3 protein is CASSQTGTGAYEQYF. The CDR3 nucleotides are TGTGCCAGCAGCCAAACCGGGACAGGAGCCTACGAGCAGTACTTC. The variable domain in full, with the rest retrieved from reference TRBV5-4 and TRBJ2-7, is ETGVTQSPTHLIKTRGQQVTLRCSSQSGHNTVSWYQQALGQGPQFIFQYYREEENGRGNFPPRFSGLQFPNYSSELNVNALELDDSALYLCASSQTGTGAYEQYFGPGTRLTVT.

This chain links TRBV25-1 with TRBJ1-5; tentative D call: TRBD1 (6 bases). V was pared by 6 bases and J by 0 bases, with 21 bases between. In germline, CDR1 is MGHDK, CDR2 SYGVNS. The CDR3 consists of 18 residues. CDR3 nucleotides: TGTGCCAGCAGCCCAAGGGGGTTAACTTCATCTAGCAATCAGCCCCAGCATTTT. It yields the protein CASSPRGLTSSSNQPQHF.

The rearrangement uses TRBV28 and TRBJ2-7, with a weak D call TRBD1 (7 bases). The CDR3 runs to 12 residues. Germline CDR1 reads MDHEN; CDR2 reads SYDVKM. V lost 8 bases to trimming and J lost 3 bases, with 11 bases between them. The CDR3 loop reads CASHQGGYEQYF. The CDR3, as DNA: TGTGCCAGCCACCAGGGGGGCTACGAGCAGTACTTC.

This chain's CDR3 is CASSPGVAAYNEQFF. The CDR3 coding sequence is TGCGCCAGCAGCCCCGGGGTAGCGGCCTACAATGAGCAGTTCTTC. The chain recombines TRBV5-1 with TRBJ2-1; a weak D match, TRBD2 (6 bases). Trimming took off 4 bases at V and 2 bases at J, with 13 bases between the two ends. Germline V gene data show CDR1 as SGHRS and CDR2 as YFSETQ. The CDR3 runs 15 residues.

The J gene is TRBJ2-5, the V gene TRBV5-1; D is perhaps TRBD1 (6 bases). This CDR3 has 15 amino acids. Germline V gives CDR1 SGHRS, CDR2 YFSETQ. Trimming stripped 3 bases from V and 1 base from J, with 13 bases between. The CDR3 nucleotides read TGCGCCAGCAGCTCGACCAGACAGGCCCAAGAGACCCAGTACTTC. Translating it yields CASSSTRQAQETQYF.